These T cell receptor beta chains were read from a single sample in a study of shared clonotypes between healthy human individuals. Measured with immunoSEQ multiplex PCR; TCRdb has only the in-frame clones, and not every one. The data show 450,000 to 650,000 clones, roughly 79% seen once. The sequenced material came from PBMCs. The source is a woman between 40 and 50 years old in good health. Some clones in this sample may be carry-over from other donors' samples. Both conserved end residues are part of each CDR3. A D gene is named only where the DNA matches it firmly.

CASSFLRYSPYEQYF,NA,TRBV19,NA
CASSSDEGLFLDTQYF,NA,TRBV7-9,TRBJ2-3
CATSSGFSSGGPDTQYF,TRBD2,TRBV15,TRBJ2-3
CASSLEAREEQYF,NA,TRBV5-1,TRBJ2-7
CASSRGDWFSNQPQHF,NA,TRBV7-8,TRBJ1-5
CASGQQGSSYEQYF,TRBD1,TRBV28,TRBJ2-7
CASSTAPGNQETQYF,NA,TRBV5-1,TRBJ2-5
CASSRGSAPHYNEQFF,NA,TRBV11-2,TRBJ2-1
CASSSGLYGYTF,NA,TRBV6-5,TRBJ1-2
CATQRSRAPRGNTEAFF,NA,TRBV2,TRBJ1-1
CASSIGLAGVFYEQYF,TRBD2,TRBV7-8,TRBJ2-7
CASSPSGTGEQYF,NA,TRBV18,TRBJ2-7
CASSPRAGETQYF,NA,TRBV7-2,TRBJ2-5
CASTGTGRSEQYF,TRBD1,TRBV5-1,TRBJ2-7
CASSNSARSEAFF,NA,TRBV10-2,TRBJ1-1
CASSSTYTSGSYEQYF,TRBD2,TRBV5-8,TRBJ2-7
CASSQDQEAVSYNEQFF,NA,TRBV4-3,TRBJ2-1
CSVERYNEQFF,NA,TRBV29-1,TRBJ2-1
CASSTSQGNQPQHF,NA,TRBV27,TRBJ1-5
CASRSGRALNTDTQYF,TRBD2,TRBV9,TRBJ2-3
CASSQAIAGAYGYTF,NA,TRBV4-3,TRBJ1-2
CASSLRTASYEQYF,NA,TRBV5-1,TRBJ2-7
CASSQVRTVSYEQYF,NA,TRBV4-1,TRBJ2-7
CASSYRTSGGSEQYF,TRBD2,TRBV6-6,TRBJ2-7
CASSQVGLAGVAHEQYF,TRBD2,TRBV4-1,TRBJ2-7
CASSQSPGRGQWGETQYF,NA,TRBV4-1,TRBJ2-5
CASSTTGAALYGYTF,TRBD1,TRBV6-5,TRBJ1-2
CAWSLTSSYEQYF,NA,TRBV30,TRBJ2-7
CASSLEGAGGELFF,NA,TRBV11-2,TRBJ2-2
CASEREANTGELFF,TRBD2,TRBV2,TRBJ2-2
CASSFLDSLSGANVLTF,NA,TRBV28,TRBJ2-6
CASSPVWSGGMFF,NA,TRBV19,TRBJ2-2
CASSLTPGRGQETQYF,NA,TRBV5-1,TRBJ2-5
CASSSGLAQGEETQYF,TRBD2,TRBV5-1,TRBJ2-5
CASSAQGSEQYF,NA,TRBV27,TRBJ2-7
CAISESTGTSNYGYTF,NA,TRBV10-3,TRBJ1-2
CSVVPDYTSTDTQYF,NA,TRBV29-1,TRBJ2-3
CASSDRSLNTEAFF,NA,TRBV25-1,TRBJ1-1
CASSLDGGYYNEQFF,TRBD2,TRBV11-2,TRBJ2-1
CSVRTGGANQPQHF,TRBD1,TRBV29-1,TRBJ1-5
CASSIGAGAANEQFF,TRBD2,TRBV19,TRBJ2-1
CASSLRGEQYF,TRBD1,TRBV7-9,TRBJ2-7
CASSPGTGHYGYTF,TRBD1,TRBV18,TRBJ1-2
CASSIDGNQPQHF,NA,TRBV19,TRBJ1-5
CASSSGANVLTF,NA,TRBV7-9,TRBJ2-6